The clone carrying this TCR beta chain was detected only a few times. The antigen is undetermined. This sample is part of a study of beta chain features in type 1 diabetes. The study's findings and limits: Moderate but significant shortening of TCRB CDR3s was recorded in all four CD4+ subsets from Type 1 diabetes patients. Researchers reported that naive, central memory and Treg TCRB repertoires appeared more similar in patients than in healthy donors. More deletions and fewer insertions at VDJ junctions were seen in type 1 diabetes patients.

Sequenced material consisted of expressed TCRB transcripts (all of the isolated RNA was reverse transcribed). Sequencing was performed with immunoSEQ multiplex PCR; in TCRdb, only in-frame clones are kept and a portion is missing. Among 640,000 or so clones listed, roughly an eighth were seen once. Trimming shortened V by 1 base and J by 2 bases, and 9 bases separated the two germline ends. This CDR3 contains 16 residues. Germline CDR1 and CDR2: MGHRA and YSYEKL. There was one heparinised blood draw per donor, averaging about 120 mL. The J gene is TRBJ2-6, the V gene TRBV4-1, with a tentative D call TRBD1 (6 bases). The sequenced sample was naive CD4+ T cells from blood. This TCR was recovered from a man aged 18 to 29 with type 1 diabetes. Here the CDR3 reads CASSQAAGAGANVLTF. The CDR3 region has the DNA TGCGCCAGCAGCCAAGCTGCAGGGGCTGGGGCCAACGTCCTGACTTTC.